This entry is about one T cell receptor (beta chain). Antigen specificity is unknown. One entry per CDR3 protein results from TCRdb running MiXCR on the 5' RACE reads. The data show around 340,000 distinct CDR3 sequences, 14% seen once. The data originate from a study of T-cell memory formation after mild COVID-19. On the study more broadly: Largely, the TCR clusters proved donor specific. Study-wide findings and caveats: Contracting CD4+ clones sat mainly in CM and EM; CD8+ in EMRA. The pre-infection memory compartment contained some responding clones, suggesting cross-reactive memory joined.

The material sequenced was PBMCs or a T cell subset sorted from them (not recorded which). This sequence originates from a young man who had mild COVID-19 (a few samples of this study predate the infection). Cell type and time point are not known.

For the CDR3, the DNA is TGCGCCAGCAGCTTGGAAGGGGTGCTGGGTGCCTACGAGCAGTACTTC. Translation gives CASSLEGVLGAYEQYF. This chain joins TRBV5-1 and TRBJ2-7; possible D gene TRBD1, 5 bases. Trimming removed 0 bases at V and 2 bases at J, with 15 bases between. CDR1 is SGHRS and CDR2 is YFSETQ in the germline V gene. CDR3 length: 16 residues. The whole variable domain, filled in from reference TRBV5-1 and TRBJ2-7, reads KAGVTQTPRYLIKTRGQQVTLSCSPISGHRSVSWYQQTPGQGLQFLFEYFSETQRNKGNFPGRFSGRQFSNSRSEMNVSTLELGDSALYLCASSLEGVLGAYEQYFGPGTRLTVT.